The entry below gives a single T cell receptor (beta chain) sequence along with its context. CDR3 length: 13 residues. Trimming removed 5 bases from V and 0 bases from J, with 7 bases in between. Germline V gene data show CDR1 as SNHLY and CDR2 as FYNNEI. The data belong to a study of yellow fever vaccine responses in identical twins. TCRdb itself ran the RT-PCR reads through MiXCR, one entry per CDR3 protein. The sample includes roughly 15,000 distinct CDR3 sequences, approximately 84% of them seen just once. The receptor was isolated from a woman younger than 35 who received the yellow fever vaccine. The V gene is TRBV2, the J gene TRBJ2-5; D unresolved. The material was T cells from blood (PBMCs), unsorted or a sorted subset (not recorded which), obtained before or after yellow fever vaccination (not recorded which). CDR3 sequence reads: CASSRADQETQYF. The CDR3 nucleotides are TGTGCCAGCAGTCGGGCAGACCAAGAGACCCAGTACTTC.